These T cell receptor beta chains were read from a single sample in a study of T cells in Graves' hyperthyroidism and ophthalmopathy. TCRdb redid the calling of the multiplex PCR reads with MiXCR, one entry per CDR3 protein. The table shows approximately 350,000 distinct CDR3 sequences, with approximately 14% occurring only once. Sequencing was carried out using blood. The receptors come from a woman aged 60-75 years with Graves' ophthalmopathy. CDR3s include the opening cysteine and the closing phenylalanine or tryptophan. The D gene is left open where the match is weak. Size values are once, few and many counts, or a class for expanded clones, and some rows have none.

v_gene	j_gene	d_gene	abundance	len	CDR3aa	CDR3nt
TRBV7-6	TRBJ2-2	-	few	16	CASSFTAEANTGELFF	TGTGCCAGCAGCTTTACAGCGGAGGCGAACACCGGGGAGCTGTTTTTT
TRBV18	TRBJ2-7	-	many	14	CASSPLQGDYEQYF	TGTGCCAGCTCACCGCTTCAGGGCGACTACGAGCAGTACTTC
TRBV5-5	TRBJ2-5	-	few	14	CASSADNLRETQYF	TGTGCCAGCAGCGCGGACAATCTGCGGGAGACCCAGTACTTC
TRBV12-5	TRBJ1-1	TRBD1	-	18	CASGLVLGTGTLLTEAFF	TGTGCTAGTGGTTTGGTACTCGGGACAGGAACCTTACTCACTGAAGCTTTCTTT
TRBV20-1	TRBJ2-1	TRBD2	many	15	CSAASGSAIYNEQFF	TGCAGTGCTGCTAGCGGGAGCGCAATCTACAATGAGCAGTTCTTC
TRBV30	TRBJ2-2	-	few	16	CAWSVLGARDTGELFF	TGTGCCTGGAGTGTATTGGGGGCGAGGGACACCGGGGAGCTGTTTTTT
TRBV9	TRBJ2-3	TRBD2	few	16	CASSVEAGGGADTQYF	TGTGCCAGCAGCGTGGAAGCGGGAGGTGGTGCAGATACGCAGTATTTT
TRBV28	TRBJ2-4	-	many	12	CASSLNSPLQYF	TGTGCCAGCAGTCTAAACTCCCCACTTCAGTACTTC
TRBV28	TRBJ2-2	-	many	16	CASSKLEAANTGELFF	TGTGCCAGCAGTAAGCTAGAGGCAGCGAACACCGGGGAGCTGTTTTTT
TRBV20-1	TRBJ1-2	TRBD1	many	12	CSATDRGGGYTF	TGCAGTGCTACTGACAGGGGTGGAGGCTACACCTTC
TRBV7-9	TRBJ1-4	-	many	10	CASSQEKLFF	TGTGCCAGCAGCCAGGAAAAACTGTTTTTT
TRBV7-3	TRBJ1-1	-	many	13	CASSLRRGTEAFF	TGTGCCAGCAGCTTAAGGAGGGGGACTGAAGCTTTCTTT
TRBV20-1	TRBJ1-2	TRBD1	many	14	CSARGVTGEGGYTF	TGCAGTGCTAGGGGGGTAACAGGGGAGGGCGGCTACACCTTC
TRBV20-1	TRBJ2-7	-	many	14	CSASASGAAYEQYF	TGCAGTGCTAGCGCCTCAGGAGCGGCCTACGAGCAGTACTTC
TRBV2	TRBJ2-1	TRBD1	many	15	CASSEQGASYNEQFF	TGTGCCAGCAGCGAACAGGGGGCCTCCTACAATGAGCAGTTCTTC
TRBV3-1	TRBJ2-3	TRBD2	few	15	CASSQAGRGTDTQYF	TGTGCCAGCAGCCAAGCCGGGAGGGGGACAGATACGCAGTATTTT
TRBV14	TRBJ2-1	-	many	17	CASSRVRGVPSNNEQFF	TGTGCCAGCAGCCGCGTCAGGGGAGTCCCAAGTAACAATGAGCAGTTCTTC
TRBV24-1	TRBJ2-1	TRBD2	-	16	CATSDFRGGTYNEQFF	TGTGCCACCAGTGATTTTCGGGGGGGAACCTACAATGAGCAGTTCTTC
TRBV7-2	TRBJ2-1	-	-	13	CASSLRTAPEQFF	TGTGCCAGCAGCTTAAGGACGGCACCTGAGCAGTTCTTC
TRBV7-8	TRBJ2-5	TRBD2	many	14	CASSSSTSGRGQYF	TGTGCCAGCAGCTCCTCGACTAGCGGGAGGGGACAGTACTTC
TRBV30	TRBJ1-6	-	-	14	CAWRSGQINSPLHF	TGTGCCTGGAGAAGCGGACAGATAAATTCACCCCTCCACTTT
TRBV3-1	TRBJ2-7	-	many	16	CASSQGPDRTIYEQYF	TGTGCCAGCAGCCAGGGTCCCGACAGGACCATCTACGAGCAGTACTTC
TRBV7-9	TRBJ2-1	-	many	13	CASKPGAFNEQFF	TGTGCCAGCAAACCCGGAGCCTTCAATGAGCAGTTCTTC
TRBV7-2	TRBJ2-3	-	many	15	CASSPPPGVINTQYF	TGTGCCAGCAGCCCCCCCCCCGGGGTAATAAATACGCAGTATTTT
TRBV6-1	TRBJ2-5	-	many	14	CASTGSGSQETQYF	TGTGCCAGCACTGGGTCAGGGAGCCAGGAGACCCAGTACTTC
TRBV12-5	TRBJ2-7	TRBD1	many	14	CASGSDRGFYEQYF	TGTGCTAGTGGTTCAGACAGGGGGTTCTACGAGCAGTACTTC
TRBV20-1	TRBJ2-1	TRBD2	many	19	CSASPTLAGAMSSYNEQFF	TGCAGTGCTAGTCCCACCTTAGCGGGAGCAATGAGCTCCTACAATGAGCAGTTCTTC
TRBV5-1	TRBJ2-2	-	many	17	CASSFGLLGQNTGELFF	TGCGCCAGCAGCTTCGGACTTTTGGGGCAGAACACCGGGGAGCTGTTTTTT
TRBV24-1	TRBJ2-5	-	few	15	CATSDGAQGGETQYF	TGTGCCACCAGTGATGGGGCCCAGGGCGGAGAGACCCAGTACTTC
TRBV16	TRBJ2-7	TRBD1	-	15	CASSTIGTGAYEQYF	TGTGCCAGCAGCACCATAGGGACAGGGGCCTACGAGCAGTACTTC
TRBV6-1	TRBJ2-5	-	many	15	CASSPMGGLQETQYF	TGTGCCAGCAGTCCAATGGGGGGCCTTCAAGAGACCCAGTACTTC
TRBV10-3	TRBJ2-3	-	-	14	CAIRGTRRTDTQYF	TGTGCCATCAGGGGGACTCGGCGCACAGATACGCAGTATTTT
TRBV6-1	TRBJ2-3	-	many	15	CASSSRGGGADTQYF	TGTGCCAGCAGCTCCCGGGGAGGAGGAGCAGATACGCAGTATTTT
TRBV12-3/TRBV12-4	TRBJ2-1	TRBD2	-	15	CASRGGLAAYNEQFF	TGTGCCAGCAGGGGTGGACTAGCGGCTTACAATGAGCAGTTCTTC
TRBV18	TRBJ2-7	TRBD2	-	14	CASSEAGEVYEQYF	TGTGCCAGCTCCGAAGCGGGAGAGGTCTACGAGCAGTACTTC
TRBV9	TRBJ2-3	TRBD2	-	16	CASSPGAGSETDTQYF	TGTGCCAGCAGCCCAGGAGCGGGATCAGAGACAGATACGCAGTATTTT
TRBV6-1	TRBJ2-1	TRBD2	many	13	CASSGSGRNEQFF	TGTGCCAGTAGCGGGAGCGGGCGCAATGAGCAGTTCTTC
TRBV2	TRBJ2-3	TRBD1	many	15	CASTRRTGPTDTQYF	TGTGCCAGCACACGCCGGACAGGGCCTACAGATACGCAGTATTTT
TRBV18	TRBJ1-3	-	few	14	CASWRGTSGATIYF	TGTGCCAGCTGGCGGGGGACATCCGGGGCCACCATATATTTT
TRBV9	TRBJ2-7	TRBD2	-	17	CASSSRGDPGPAYEQYF	TGTGCCAGCAGCTCACGGGGGGACCCGGGGCCCGCGTACGAGCAGTACTTC
TRBV10-3	TRBJ2-1	-	many	13	CAISEIADNEQFF	TGTGCCATCAGTGAAATCGCCGACAATGAGCAGTTCTTC
TRBV7-8	TRBJ1-2	-	-	14	CASSSRGLFYGYTF	TGTGCCAGCAGCTCCAGGGGTCTCTTCTATGGCTACACCTTC
TRBV5-1	TRBJ2-1	-	few	15	CASSLDYISDNEQFF	TGCGCCAGCAGCTTGGACTATATCTCAGACAATGAGCAGTTCTTC
TRBV20-1	TRBJ2-3	TRBD2	-	18	CSASESIGTSGPGDTQYF	TGCAGTGCTTCGGAGAGTATCGGGACTAGCGGTCCAGGAGATACGCAGTATTTT
TRBV7-3	TRBJ2-1	-	-	15	CASSLAGNGLDEQFF	TGTGCCAGCAGCTTAGCCGGAAATGGCTTGGATGAGCAGTTCTTC
TRBV10-3	TRBJ2-7	TRBD2	-	15	CAISQDGTSSSEQYF	TGTGCCATCAGTCAGGACGGGACTAGTAGTTCCGAGCAGTACTTC
TRBV27	TRBJ2-5	-	-	14	CASSHRDTQETQYF	TGTGCCAGCAGTCACAGGGACACCCAAGAGACCCAGTACTTC